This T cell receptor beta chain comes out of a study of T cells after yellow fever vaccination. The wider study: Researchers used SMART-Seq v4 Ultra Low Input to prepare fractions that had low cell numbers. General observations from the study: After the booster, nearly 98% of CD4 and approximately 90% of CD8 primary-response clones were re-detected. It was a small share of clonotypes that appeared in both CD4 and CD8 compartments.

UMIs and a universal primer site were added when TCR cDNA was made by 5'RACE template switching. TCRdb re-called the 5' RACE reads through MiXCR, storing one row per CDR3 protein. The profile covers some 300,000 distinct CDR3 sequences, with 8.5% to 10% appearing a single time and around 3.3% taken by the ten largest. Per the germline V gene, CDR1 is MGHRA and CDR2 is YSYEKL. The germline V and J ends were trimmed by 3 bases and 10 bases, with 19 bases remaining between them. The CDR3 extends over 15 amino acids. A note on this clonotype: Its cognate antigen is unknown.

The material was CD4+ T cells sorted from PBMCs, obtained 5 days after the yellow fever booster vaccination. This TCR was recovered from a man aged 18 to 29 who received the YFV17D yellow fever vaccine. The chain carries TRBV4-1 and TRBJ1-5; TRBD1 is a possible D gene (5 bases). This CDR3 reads CASSQVGLYGHPQHF. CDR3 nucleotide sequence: TGCGCCAGCAGCCAGGTGGGACTTTATGGACATCCCCAGCATTTT.